This T cell receptor (beta chain) was captured by sequencing in a study of a mutant IDH1 vaccine in newly diagnosed glioma. Study-level information: Treated patients had a mean age of approximately 41 years and a sex split that was roughly 60% male and approximately 38% female. Most had both radiotherapy and temozolomide beforehand; others had only one.

Worth noting for this clone: The target antigen is unknown.

Study results and caveats: Seemingly, pseudoprogression had no relation to changes in the top peripheral T cell clonotypes.

Produced via immunoSEQ multiplex PCR; TCRdb's table is partial and in-frame only. Among around 59,000 clones listed, around 90% were seen once. The CDR3 is 13 residues long. The germline CDR1 and CDR2 sequences are SGHRS and YFSETQ. Trimming shortened V by 1 base and J by 6 bases, and 7 bases separated the two germline ends. The time point is: baseline, week 1 (first vaccination visit). As for treatment: pre-vaccination baseline after standard-of-care therapy. Each of the donors came in with new WHO grade 3 or 4 astrocytomas that were IDH1-mutant and ATRX-lost. The sample consisted of PBMCs, taken from a glioma patient treated with radiotherapy, temozolomide or both. The TCR was taken from a man in his forties or fifties with glioma. The genes are TRBV5-1 and TRBJ2-2; no reliable D call. The CDR3 spells CASSLRTPGELFF. CDR3 nucleotide sequence: TGCGCCAGCAGCTTGCGAACCCCCGGGGAGCTGTTTTTT.